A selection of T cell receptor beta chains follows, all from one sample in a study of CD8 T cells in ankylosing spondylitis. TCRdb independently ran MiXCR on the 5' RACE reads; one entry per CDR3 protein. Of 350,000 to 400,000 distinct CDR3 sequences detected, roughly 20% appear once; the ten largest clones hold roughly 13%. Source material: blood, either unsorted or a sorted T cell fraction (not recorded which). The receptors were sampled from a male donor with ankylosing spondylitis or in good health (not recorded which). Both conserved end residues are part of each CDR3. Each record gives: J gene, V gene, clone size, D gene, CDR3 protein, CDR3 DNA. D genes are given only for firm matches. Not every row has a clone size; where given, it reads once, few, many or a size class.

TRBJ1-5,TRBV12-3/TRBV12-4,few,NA,CASRGEGVVNQPQHF,TGTGCCAGCAGGGGAGAGGGGGTCGTCAATCAGCCCCAGCATTTT
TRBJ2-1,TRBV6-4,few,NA,CASSESLYNEQFF,TGTGCCAGCAGTGAGAGCCTATACAATGAGCAGTTCTTC
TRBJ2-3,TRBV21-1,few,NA,CASSNLGRLAGIRYKISTDTQYF,TGTGCCAGCAGCAATTTAGGAAGGCTAGCGGGGATCCGCTACAAGATAAGCACAGATACGCAGTATTTT
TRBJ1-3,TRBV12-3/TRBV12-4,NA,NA,CASSANVGGGIGAGNTIYF,TGTGCCAGCAGCGCCAATGTGGGGGGCGGAATTGGAGCCGGAAACACCATATATTTT
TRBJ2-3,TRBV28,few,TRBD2,CASSPNQGLSTDTQYF,TGTGCCAGCAGCCCCAACCAGGGACTATCCACAGATACGCAGTATTTT
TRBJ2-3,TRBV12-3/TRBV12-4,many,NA,CASLRGNTQYF,TGTGCCAGCCTACGGGGTAATACGCAGTATTTT
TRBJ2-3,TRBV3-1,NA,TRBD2,CASCLTSGGPHSTDTQYF,TGTGCCAGCTGCCTAACTAGCGGGGGGCCCCATAGCACAGATACGCAGTATTTT
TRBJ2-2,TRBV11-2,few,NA,CANKAGNTGELFF,TGTGCCAACAAGGCGGGGAACACCGGGGAGCTGTTTTTT
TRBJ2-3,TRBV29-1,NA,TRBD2,CSLGGLAPGDTQYF,TGCAGTCTAGGGGGACTAGCCCCCGGAGATACGCAGTATTTT
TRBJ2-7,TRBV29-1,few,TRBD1,CSVVGWTGTYEQYF,TGCAGCGTCGTGGGTTGGACAGGGACCTACGAGCAGTACTTC
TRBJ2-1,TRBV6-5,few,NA,CASSSSHNNEQFF,TGTGCCAGCAGTTCCTCGCACAACAATGAGCAGTTCTTC
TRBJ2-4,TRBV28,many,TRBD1,CASTPLTGDAKNIQYF,TGTGCCAGCACCCCGCTCACAGGGGATGCCAAAAACATTCAGTACTTC